Here is one TCR beta chain with its context. Antigen specificity is unknown. The sample originates from a study of identical twins. Healthy Caucasians supplied all donations. Study results and limitations: Within beta out-of-frame sequences, the excess sharing observed between twins was weaker. Instead of following the same donors, the conclusions were based on cross-sectional statistical analysis.

Germline loops: CDR1 PRHDT, CDR2 FYEKMQ (reference sequence). After removal of 5 bases from V and 5 bases from J, the junction contained 11 bases not matched to a gene. CDR3 length: 18 amino acids. From the 5' RACE reads, TCRdb called clonotypes with MiXCR, one entry per CDR3 protein. The repertoire holds about 390,000 distinct CDR3 sequences, roughly 9% seen once, with approximately 9.3% in the top ten. The chain carries TRBV13 and TRBJ2-1, with 14 positions matching TRBD2. The TCR sequence derives from a woman aged 45-65 years in good health. The sequenced sample consisted of naive T cells sorted from blood. The CDR3 spells CASSPEGTSGSGDNEQFF. CDR3 DNA sequence: TGTGCCAGCAGCCCAGAAGGGACTAGCGGGAGTGGGGACAATGAGCAGTTCTTC.